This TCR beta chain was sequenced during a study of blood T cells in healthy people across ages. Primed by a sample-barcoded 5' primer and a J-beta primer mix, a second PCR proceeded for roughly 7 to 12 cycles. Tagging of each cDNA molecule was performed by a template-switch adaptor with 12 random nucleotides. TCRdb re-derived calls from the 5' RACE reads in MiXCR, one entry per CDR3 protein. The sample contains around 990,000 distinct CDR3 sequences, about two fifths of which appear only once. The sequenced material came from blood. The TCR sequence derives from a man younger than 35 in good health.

CDR3 sequence reads: CASSLALGVEKLFF. CDR3 bases: TGTGCCAGCAGCTTAGCCTTAGGGGTCGAAAAACTGTTTTTT. The chain employs TRBV7-2 and TRBJ1-4; tentative D call: TRBD1 (5 bases). CDR1 is SGHTA, CDR2 FQGNSA, per germline. This CDR3 spans 14 amino acids. The germline V and J ends were trimmed by 0 bases and 8 bases, with 10 bases remaining between them. Based on the CDR3 plus reference TRBV7-2 and TRBJ1-4, the full variable domain is GAGVSQSPSNKVTEKGKDVELRCDPISGHTALYWYRQSLGQGLEFLIYFQGNSAPDKSGLPSDRFSAERTGGSVSTLTIQRTQQEDSAVYLCASSLALGVEKLFFGSGTQLSVL.